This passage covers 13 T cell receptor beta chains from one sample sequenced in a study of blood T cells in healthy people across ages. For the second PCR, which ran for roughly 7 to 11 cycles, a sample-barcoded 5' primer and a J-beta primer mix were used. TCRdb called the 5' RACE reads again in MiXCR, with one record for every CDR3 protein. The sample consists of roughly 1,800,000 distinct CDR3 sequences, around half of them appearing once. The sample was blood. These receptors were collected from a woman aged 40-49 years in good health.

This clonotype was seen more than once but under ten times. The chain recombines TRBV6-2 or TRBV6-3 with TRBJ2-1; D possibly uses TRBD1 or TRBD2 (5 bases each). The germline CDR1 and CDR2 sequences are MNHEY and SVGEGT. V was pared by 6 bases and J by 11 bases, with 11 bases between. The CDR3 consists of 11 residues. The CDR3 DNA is TGTGCCAGCAGCCAAGGGACGAAGCAGTTCTTC. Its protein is CASSQGTKQFF.

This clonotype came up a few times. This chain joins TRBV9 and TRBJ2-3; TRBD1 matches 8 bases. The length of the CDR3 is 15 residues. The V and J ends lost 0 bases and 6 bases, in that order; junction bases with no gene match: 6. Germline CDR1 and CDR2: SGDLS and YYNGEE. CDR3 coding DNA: TGTGCCAGCAGCGTAGACCCAGGGGGCGCGGATACGCAGTATTTT. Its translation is CASSVDPGGADTQYF.

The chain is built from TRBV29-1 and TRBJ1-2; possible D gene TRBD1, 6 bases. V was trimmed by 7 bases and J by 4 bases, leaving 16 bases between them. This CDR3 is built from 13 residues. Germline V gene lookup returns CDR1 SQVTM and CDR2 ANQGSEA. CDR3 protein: CSAEGRGAYGYTF. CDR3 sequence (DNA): TGCAGCGCCGAGGGCAGGGGAGCCTATGGCTACACCTTC.

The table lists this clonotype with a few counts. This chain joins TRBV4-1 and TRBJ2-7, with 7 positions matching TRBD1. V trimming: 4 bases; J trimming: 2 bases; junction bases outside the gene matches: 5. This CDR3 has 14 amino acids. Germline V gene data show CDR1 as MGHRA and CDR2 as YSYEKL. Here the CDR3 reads CASSRYRGAYEQYF. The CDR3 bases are TGCGCCAGCAGCCGATACAGGGGAGCCTACGAGCAGTACTTC.

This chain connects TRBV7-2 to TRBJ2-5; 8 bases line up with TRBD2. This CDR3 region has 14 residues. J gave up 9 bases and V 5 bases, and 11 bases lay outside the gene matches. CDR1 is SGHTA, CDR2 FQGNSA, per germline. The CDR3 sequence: CASSATGGHEAQYF. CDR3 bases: TGTGCCAGCAGCGCGACGGGGGGGCATGAGGCCCAGTACTTC.

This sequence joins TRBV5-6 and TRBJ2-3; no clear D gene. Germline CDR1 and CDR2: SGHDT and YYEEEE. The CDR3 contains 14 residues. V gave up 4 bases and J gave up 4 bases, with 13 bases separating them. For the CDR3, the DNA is TGTGCCAGCAGCATCGTTCGAGATTCAGATACGCAGTATTTT. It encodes CASSIVRDSDTQYF.

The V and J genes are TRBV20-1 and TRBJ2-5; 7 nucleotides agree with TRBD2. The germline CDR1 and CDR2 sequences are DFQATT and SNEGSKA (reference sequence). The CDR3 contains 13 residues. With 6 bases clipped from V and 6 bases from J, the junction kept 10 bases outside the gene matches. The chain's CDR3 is CSASGPGGQTQYF. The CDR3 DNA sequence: TGCAGTGCAAGCGGACCGGGGGGACAGACCCAGTACTTC.

The CDR3 DNA follows: TGTGCCAGCAGCCAGAACAGGAAACTGTTTTTT. Translated: CASSQNRKLFF. J is TRBJ1-4 and V is TRBV14; possibly TRBD1 for D (5 bases). The V gene lost 3 bases and the J gene lost 11 bases, with 7 bases spanning the gap. CDR3 length equals 11 residues. Germline loops: CDR1 SGHDN, CDR2 FVKESK.

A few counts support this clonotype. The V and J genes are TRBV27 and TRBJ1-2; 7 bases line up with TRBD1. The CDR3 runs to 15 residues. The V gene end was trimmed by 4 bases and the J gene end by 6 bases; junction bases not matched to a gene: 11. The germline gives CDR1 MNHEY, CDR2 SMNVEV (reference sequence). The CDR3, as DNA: TGTGCCAGCAGTTACTCGTTCCAAGGGGGCCATGGCTACACCTTC. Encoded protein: CASSYSFQGGHGYTF.

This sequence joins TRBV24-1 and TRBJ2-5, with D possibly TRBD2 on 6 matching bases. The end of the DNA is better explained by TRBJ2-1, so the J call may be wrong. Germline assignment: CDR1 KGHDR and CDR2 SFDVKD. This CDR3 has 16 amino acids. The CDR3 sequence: CATSNRDRLGQETQFF. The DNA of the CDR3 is TGTGCCACCAGTAACCGCGACCGACTAGGACAAGAGACCCAGTTCTTC.

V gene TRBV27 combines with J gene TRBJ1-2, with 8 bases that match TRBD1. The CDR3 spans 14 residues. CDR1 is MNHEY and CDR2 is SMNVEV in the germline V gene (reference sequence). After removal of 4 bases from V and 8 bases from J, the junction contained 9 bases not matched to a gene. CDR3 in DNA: TGTGCCAGCAGTTCCTGGGACAGGCAATCCGGCTACACCTTC. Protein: CASSSWDRQSGYTF.

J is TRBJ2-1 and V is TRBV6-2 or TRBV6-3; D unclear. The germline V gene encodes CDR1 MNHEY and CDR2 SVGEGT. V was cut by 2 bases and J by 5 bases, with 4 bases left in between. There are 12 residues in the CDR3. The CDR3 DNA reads TGTGCCAGCAGTTACGTTAACAATGAGCAGTTCTTC. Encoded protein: CASSYVNNEQFF.

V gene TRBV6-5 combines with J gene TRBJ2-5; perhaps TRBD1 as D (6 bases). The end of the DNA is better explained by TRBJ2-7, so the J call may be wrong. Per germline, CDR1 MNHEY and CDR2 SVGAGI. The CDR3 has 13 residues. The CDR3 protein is CASYQQGKYEQYF. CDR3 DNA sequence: TGTGCCAGCTACCAACAGGGTAAATACGAGCAGTACTTC.